This T cell receptor (beta chain) was sequenced for a study of vaccination effects on CD4 cells after COVID-19. Details on this clone: Its antigen remains unknown.

Between days 10 and 11 of culture, CD4+ T cells were separated out. Generated by immunoSEQ multiplex PCR, the TCRdb table keeps only in-frame clones and is missing some. The table includes 70,000 or so clones, roughly three quarters detected once. The CDR3 covers 14 residues. Trimming took off 5 bases at V and 2 bases at J, with 11 bases between the two ends. Germline CDR1 reads KGHSH; CDR2 reads LQKENI. The clonotype was recovered from a human donor who received a COVID-19 vaccine. J is TRBJ2-3 and V is TRBV18; tentative D call: TRBD1 (6 bases). Material: CD4+ T cells from PBMCs cultured without peptide, obtained before COVID-19 vaccination. CDR3 in DNA: TGTGCCAGCTCAGGGACAACGATCACAGATACGCAGTATTTT. Translation: CASSGTTITDTQYF. The whole variable domain, remainder taken from reference TRBV18 and TRBJ2-3, is NAGVMQNPRHLVRRRGQEARLRCSPMKGHSHVYWYRQLPEEGLKFMVYLQKENIIDESGMPKERFSAEFPKEGPSILRIQQVVRGDSAAYFCASSGTTITDTQYFGPGTRLTVL.